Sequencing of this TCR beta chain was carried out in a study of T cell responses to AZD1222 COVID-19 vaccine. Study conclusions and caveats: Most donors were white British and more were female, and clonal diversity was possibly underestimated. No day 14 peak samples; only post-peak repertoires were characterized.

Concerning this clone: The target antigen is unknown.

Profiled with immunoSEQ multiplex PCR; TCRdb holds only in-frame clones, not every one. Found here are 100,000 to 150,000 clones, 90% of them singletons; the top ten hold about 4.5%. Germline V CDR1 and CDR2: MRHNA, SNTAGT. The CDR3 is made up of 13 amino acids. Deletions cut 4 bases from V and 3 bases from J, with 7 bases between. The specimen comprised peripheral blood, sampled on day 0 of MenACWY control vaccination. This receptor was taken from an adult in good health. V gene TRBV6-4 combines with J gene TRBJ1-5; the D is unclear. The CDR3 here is CASSGQYNQPQHF. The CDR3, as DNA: TGTGCCAGCAGTGGACAATACAATCAGCCCCAGCATTTT.